Listed here are 21 T cell receptor beta chains from one sample, sequenced in a study of blood T cells in healthy people across ages. The use of a sample-barcoded 5' primer and a J-beta primer mix characterized a second PCR of roughly 7 to 11 cycles. TCRdb reanalysed the 5' RACE reads using MiXCR and keeps one entry per CDR3 protein. The data contain over a million distinct CDR3 sequences, 40% to 50% of them singletons. The sequenced material came from blood. The receptors come from a woman under 30 in good health.

The V call is TRBV5-1, the J call TRBJ1-3, with no clear D. CDR1 and CDR2 (germline): SGHRS, YFSETQ. The CDR3 loop spans 15 amino acids. Trimming took off 1 base at V and 2 bases at J, with 10 bases between the two ends. Written as DNA, the CDR3 is TGCGCCAGCAGCTTGAGGGAAGGGCCTGGAAACACCATATATTTT. Translating it yields CASSLREGPGNTIYF.

Details on this clonotype: A much larger clone sits a single nucleotide away, making a read error possible. The chain recombines TRBV10-3 with TRBJ2-5; no definite D call. V shed 2 bases and J shed 3 bases, with 13 bases lying between them. The CDR3 consists of 15 residues. The germline CDR1 and CDR2 sequences are ENHRY and SYGVKD. In DNA form, the CDR3 reads TGTGCCATCAGTGAGGCGAAAGGCCGAGAAGAGACCCAGTACTTC. Its translation is CAISEAKGREETQYF.

The J gene is TRBJ2-3, the V gene TRBV13, with a tentative D call TRBD2 (7 bases). Germline loops: CDR1 PRHDT, CDR2 FYEKMQ (reference sequence). Trimming shortened V by 4 bases and J by 4 bases, and 9 bases separated the two germline ends. The CDR3 is made up of 13 amino acids. CDR3: CASSWGGADTQYF. In DNA form, the CDR3 reads TGTGCCAGCAGCTGGGGGGGCGCAGATACGCAGTATTTT. Looking up the rest from reference TRBV13 and TRBJ2-3 gives the full variable domain: AAGVIQSPRHLIKEKRETATLKCYPIPRHDTVYWYQQGPGQDPQFLISFYEKMQSDKGSIPDRFSAQQFSDYHSELNMSSLELGDSALYFCASSWGGADTQYFGPGTRLTVL.

V gene TRBV20-1 combines with J gene TRBJ1-4; D is undetermined. V gave up 6 bases and J gave up 0 bases, with 14 bases separating them. This CDR3 is 15 amino acids long. CDR1 is DFQATT and CDR2 is SNEGSKA in the germline V gene (reference sequence). CDR3 residues: CSAQSREATNEKLFF. CDR3 bases: TGCAGTGCGCAAAGCCGGGAAGCAACTAATGAAAAACTGTTTTTT.

In its sample, this clonotype was seen a few times. This chain joins TRBV27 and TRBJ1-1, with TRBD1 as a possible D gene (5 bases). The V gene lost 3 bases and the J gene lost 1 base, with 9 bases spanning the gap. Germline V gene lookup returns CDR1 MNHEY and CDR2 SMNVEV (reference sequence). CDR3 length: 14 residues. The CDR3, as DNA: TGTGCCAGCAGTTTTTTTACAGGGAACACTGAAGCTTTCTTT. It codes for CASSFFTGNTEAFF.

The chain recombines TRBV20-1 with TRBJ2-7, with 7 bases lining up with TRBD2. The CDR3 is 13 residues long. With V trimmed by 1 base and J by 3 bases, 3 bases remained unmatched. CDR1 is DFQATT, CDR2 SNEGSKA, per germline (reference sequence). The CDR3 protein is CSARASSGYEQYF. As DNA, the CDR3 is TGCAGTGCTAGAGCCTCTAGCGGCTACGAGCAGTACTTC.

The chain uses TRBV9 and TRBJ1-2, with 8 bases aligning to TRBD1. This CDR3 has 14 amino acids. Germline V lookup: CDR1 SGDLS, CDR2 YYNGEE. V lost 3 bases, J lost 4 bases, and 5 bases stayed unmatched. The CDR3 is CASSGGQAVYGYTF. For the CDR3, the DNA is TGTGCCAGCAGCGGGGGACAGGCTGTCTATGGCTACACCTTC.

This chain uses TRBV6-5 with TRBJ1-5; tentative D call: TRBD1 (6 bases). Germline assignment: CDR1 MNHEY and CDR2 SVGAGI. CDR3 length: 14 residues. Trimming shortened V by 6 bases and J by 5 bases, and 14 bases separated the two germline ends. The CDR3 DNA sequence: TGTGCCAGCAGGCCAGGGGTGGGGGATCAGCCCCAGCATTTT. Its translation: CASRPGVGDQPQHF.

The CDR3 here is CASSSACGEDQYF. The CDR3 DNA reads TGCGCCAGCAGCTCCGCTTGCGGGGAGGACCAGTACTTC. V and J are TRBV5-1 and TRBJ2-7; possible D gene TRBD2, 6 bases. Per the germline V gene, CDR1 is SGHRS and CDR2 is YFSETQ. The CDR3 length is 13 residues. V was trimmed by 3 bases and J by 10 bases, leaving 17 bases between them.

V gene TRBV21-1 combines with J gene TRBJ1-2; the tabulated D call, TRBD1, remains unverified against the DNA. TRBV21-1 is marked as a pseudogene. The CDR3 has 14 amino acids. The CDR3 DNA is TGTGCCAGCAGCACTCGACAGGGGGCAGGGGGCTACACCTTC. This sequence encodes CASSTRQGAGGYTF.

CDR3 protein: CASTLTGNYNSPLHF. The CDR3 nucleotides read TGTGCCAGCACCTTGACAGGGAACTATAATTCACCCCTCCACTTT. The chain recombines TRBV27 with TRBJ1-6; 7 nucleotides match TRBD1. Trimming took 7 bases from V and 3 from J; bases not matched to a gene: 6. From germline, CDR1 is MNHEY and CDR2 SMNVEV (reference sequence). This CDR3 contains 15 residues.

The chain joins TRBV6-1 to TRBJ2-1; 7 bases map to TRBD2. The germline CDR1 and CDR2 sequences are MNHNS and SASEGT. The V gene end was trimmed by 0 bases and the J gene end by 13 bases; junction bases not matched to a gene: 9. The CDR3 has 14 amino acids. CDR3 region: CASSEAASGLSQFF. The CDR3 bases are TGTGCCAGCAGTGAAGCGGCCTCGGGACTATCTCAGTTCTTC.

For this clonotype: An end of the junction differs from the germline gene, which may be a read error. The genes are TRBV27 and TRBJ1-2; maybe TRBD1 (5 bases). Germline CDR1 is MNHEY and CDR2 is SMNVEV (reference sequence). This CDR3 spans 15 amino acids. The CDR3 nucleotides read TGTGCCGGCAGTTTTGTCCCAGGGTCCAACTATGGCTACACCTTC. The encoded protein is CAGSFVPGSNYGYTF.

The genes are TRBV10-1 and TRBJ2-7; D not certain. Germline CDR1 and CDR2: WNHNN and SYGVQD (reference sequence). The CDR3 is 12 amino acids. Trimming stripped 0 bases from V and 9 bases from J, with 9 bases between. The CDR3 coding sequence is TGCGCCAGCAGTGAGTCGGACGGGTGGCAGTACTTC. It codes for CASSESDGWQYF.

As regards this clonotype: A single base separates this from a much larger clone, so it may be a read error. The chain joins TRBV6-5 to TRBJ2-1, with unresolved D. CDR3 length equals 15 residues. Trimming removed 4 bases from V and 4 bases from J, with 14 bases in between. CDR1 is MNHEY, CDR2 SVGAGI, per germline. CDR3 bases: TGTGCCAGCAGTTGTGGACGGGTAGATTACAATGAGCAGTTCTTC. It encodes CASSCGRVDYNEQFF.

This clonotype turned up a few times. This chain connects TRBV4-1 to TRBJ2-3; the D is unclear. CDR3 length: 15 residues. The germline V and J ends were trimmed by 0 bases and 0 bases, with 7 bases remaining between them. Germline values: CDR1 MGHRA, CDR2 YSYEKL. The CDR3 nucleotides read TGCGCCAGCAGCCAAGAAGGGCCGAGCACAGATACGCAGTATTTT. The encoded protein is CASSQEGPSTDTQYF.

The chain uses TRBV14 and TRBJ2-3; D is ambiguous. Germline CDR1 is SGHDN and CDR2 is FVKESK. There are 18 residues in the CDR3. With 0 bases removed from V and 0 bases from J, the gap between germline ends came to 16 bases. For the CDR3, the DNA is TGTGCCAGCAGCCAAGATTTGGGGATTGGGCCTAGCACAGATACGCAGTATTTT. Residues: CASSQDLGIGPSTDTQYF.

A few counts support this clonotype. V gene TRBV20-1 combines with J gene TRBJ2-5, with D perhaps being TRBD1 or TRBD2 (5 bases each). With 8 bases removed from V and 4 bases from J, the gap between germline ends came to 14 bases. Germline V gene lookup returns CDR1 DFQATT and CDR2 SNEGSKA (reference sequence). This CDR3 region has 12 residues. This CDR3 reads CSTTRGGETQYF. In DNA form, the CDR3 reads TGCAGTACTACTAGGGGCGGAGAGACCCAGTACTTC.

This clonotype has only a few counts. V usage is TRBV6-2 or TRBV6-3 and J usage is TRBJ2-1; the D is unclear. The CDR3 has 12 amino acids. Trimming removed 7 bases from V and 4 bases from J, with 8 bases in between. Per the germline V gene, CDR1 is MNHEY and CDR2 is SVGEGT. The CDR3 DNA sequence: TGTGCCAGCACGCACAGATACAATGAGCAGTTCTTC. Its translation is CASTHRYNEQFF.

The rearrangement links TRBV18 to TRBJ2-7; D possibly corresponds to TRBD1 (6 bases). CDR3 length: 14 amino acids. Germline V gives CDR1 KGHSH, CDR2 LQKENI. V was clipped by 3 bases and J by 3 bases, with 12 bases between them. The CDR3 loop is CASSPPGQFYEQYF. The CDR3 DNA reads TGTGCCAGCTCACCCCCCGGACAGTTCTACGAGCAGTACTTC.

The gene calls are TRBV9 and TRBJ1-6; TRBD1 aligns across 10 bases. Germline values: CDR1 SGDLS, CDR2 YYNGEE. The V and J ends lost 4 bases and 9 bases, in that order; junction bases with no gene match: 7. The CDR3 has 15 amino acids. The CDR3 DNA sequence: TGTGCCAGCAGCTCACGAGGACAGGGGGGTTCACCCCTCCACTTT. Residues: CASSSRGQGGSPLHF.